This T cell receptor beta chain was sequenced during a study of molecular identifiers for immune sequencing clone quantification. CDR1 MGHRA and CDR2 YSYEKL come from the germline V gene. Trimming removed 5 bases at V and 5 bases at J, with 13 bases between. The CDR3 has 15 residues. For bulk TCR libraries, previously described methods and listed TCR primers were used. MiXCR was run by TCRdb on the PCR reads, yielding one entry per CDR3 protein. The profile shows some 580,000 distinct CDR3 sequences, 25% of them singletons. CD8+CD4-CCR7+CD45RA+ sorting gave the naive CD8 T cells. Sequencing input: naive CD8+ T cells from blood, with Jurkat cell RNA spiked in. Subset denoted: FACS-sorted CD8+CD4-CCR7+CD45RA+ naive T cells. This sequence originates from a human donor in good health. Some libraries in this study had Jurkat cell RNA spiked in. The V gene is TRBV4-1, the J gene TRBJ1-6; the D gene is possibly TRBD1 (6 bases). CDR3 amino acids: CASSAGEWDNSPLHF. CDR3 coding DNA: TGCGCCAGCAGCGCAGGGGAGTGGGATAATTCACCCCTCCACTTT.